This T cell receptor (beta chain) was sequenced during a study of long-term antiretroviral therapy in people with HIV. The germline gives CDR1 MNHEY, CDR2 SMNVEV (reference sequence). The CDR3 loop spans 15 amino acids. With 5 bases removed from V and 5 bases from J, the gap between germline ends came to 16 bases. They ran version v3.0 of the immunoSEQ assay at survey level. Using immunoSEQ multiplex PCR, the repertoire was profiled, and TCRdb retains in-frame clones only, with some absent. The sample has about 22,000 clones, around 83% seen once. Each contributor possessed a minimum of one pre-ART and a minimum of two post-ART PBMC samples.

The clonotype originates from a man between 60 and 70 years old with HIV. The rearrangement uses TRBV27 and TRBJ1-5; D unresolved. This material consisted of unsorted PBMCs, taken 1.3 years after starting antiretroviral therapy. The CDR3 loop is CASSQQPNVHQPQHF. In nucleotides, the CDR3 is TGTGCCAGCAGTCAACAACCTAATGTCCATCAGCCCCAGCATTTT.